The clone carrying this TCR beta chain was recorded many times. Its antigen is unidentified. The data were obtained in a study of T-cell reconstitution after alpha-beta-depleted transplantation in children. The study's findings and limits: Once a year had passed after transplant, T-cell counts and diversity came mostly from newly produced T cells. Surviving recipient cells, namely T cells and thymic progenitors, were the source of high day-60 TCRbeta diversity in some patients.

TCRbeta library construction was performed incorporating unique molecular identifiers. TCRdb re-called the PCR reads through MiXCR, storing one row per CDR3 protein. The sample has about 300,000 distinct CDR3 sequences; over 7% are singletons. The sample here was peripheral blood, taken 360 days after TCRalphabeta/CD19-depleted stem cell transplant. This TCR was recovered from a female patient aged 2-9 years who had a stem cell transplant for Fanconi anemia, so the T cells may come from the graft donor.

The CDR3 bases are TGTGCCAGCAGCGTAGGACAGGGGAACTATGGCTACACCTTC. This sequence encodes CASSVGQGNYGYTF. The chain recombines TRBV9 with TRBJ1-2; 8 bases fit TRBD1. The CDR3 is 14 amino acids. V was pared by 0 bases and J by 2 bases, with 0 bases of the junction left unmatched. Germline V gene data show CDR1 as SGDLS and CDR2 as YYNGEE.